A single sample is the source of the 28 T cell receptor beta chains below, sequenced in a study of PD-1 blockade in mismatch repair-deficient tumors. Here immunoSEQ multiplex PCR was the method, and the copy in TCRdb shows in-frame clones only, minus some. There are 25,000 to 30,000 clones in the sample; approximately 84% occur only once, and 2.5% to 3% lies in the top ten. The specimen comprised PBMCs, sampled before pembrolizumab treatment. The receptors come from an adult with mismatch repair-deficient cancer.

In this sample, this clone turned up once. The chain combines TRBV28 with TRBJ1-2; D possibly corresponds to TRBD1 (5 bases). The CDR3 is made up of 15 amino acids. Germline-derived CDR1 and CDR2 are MDHEN and SYDVKM. Trimming left V 6 bases short and J 4 bases short, with 18 bases between. The CDR3 DNA reads TGTGCCAGCAGCCTTGGACAAGCAAATCTCTATGGCTACACCTTC. This codes for CASSLGQANLYGYTF.

The rearrangement links TRBV27 to TRBJ2-7; 8 bases match TRBD2. Germline CDR1 and CDR2: MNHEY and SMNVEV (reference sequence). The junction had 4 bases not matched to a gene; V was cut back by 8 bases and J by 1 base. The CDR3 length is 13 residues. The CDR3 loop is CASSLAGSYEQYF. DNA for the CDR3: TGTGCCAGCTCGCTAGCGGGTTCCTACGAGCAGTACTTC.

The chain combines TRBV5-4 with TRBJ2-3, with a weak D call TRBD2 (5 bases). V gave up 2 bases and J gave up 9 bases, with 10 bases separating them. This CDR3 region has 12 residues. CDR1 is SGHNT, CDR2 YYREEE, per germline (reference sequence). CDR3 amino acids: CASSFLGGTQYF. The CDR3 DNA follows: TGTGCCAGCAGCTTTCTGGGCGGGACGCAGTATTTT.

The genes are TRBV6-5 and TRBJ2-7, with D unclear. Germline assignment: CDR1 MNHEY and CDR2 SVGAGI. V was pared by 7 bases and J by 6 bases, with 19 bases between. The CDR3 contains 14 residues. This CDR3 reads CASKAIRLAVEQYF. CDR3 DNA sequence: TGTGCCAGCAAGGCCATCCGGTTGGCGGTCGAGCAGTACTTC.

The rearrangement joins TRBV7-8 to TRBJ1-1; D possibly corresponds to TRBD1 (5 bases). The CDR3 contains 12 residues. Trimming removed 7 bases from V and 8 bases from J, with 14 bases in between. Germline-derived CDR1 and CDR2 are SGHVS and FQNEAQ. DNA of the CDR3: TGTGCCAGCATGAGCAGGGCTGGAGAAGCTTTCTTT. As protein: CASMSRAGEAFF.

V and J are TRBV7-3 and TRBJ2-1; TRBD2 agrees at 9 bases. The CDR3 covers 15 residues. Germline V CDR1 and CDR2: SGHTA, FQGTGA. Germline trimming cut 5 bases from V and 2 bases from J; bases unmatched to any gene: 4. The CDR3 DNA reads TGTGCCAGCAGCCTGCTAGCGGGACCCTACAATGAGCAGTTCTTC. It is translated as CASSLLAGPYNEQFF. The complete variable domain, with remaining parts taken from reference TRBV7-3 and TRBJ2-1, reads GAGVSQTPSNKVTEKGKYVELRCDPISGHTALYWYRQSLGQGPEFLIYFQGTGAADDSGLPNDRFFAVRPEGSVSTLKIQRTERGDSAVYLCASSLLAGPYNEQFFGPGTRLTVL.

The chain couples TRBV28 to TRBJ1-5; no definite D call. V was pared by 3 bases and J by 0 bases, with 9 bases between. Per germline, CDR1 MDHEN and CDR2 SYDVKM. The CDR3 contains 15 residues. In nucleotides, the CDR3 is TGTGCCAGCAGTTTTAACCACGGTAGCAATCAGCCCCAGCATTTT. Amino acids: CASSFNHGSNQPQHF.

This clone was recorded once. V gene TRBV10-3 combines with J gene TRBJ2-2; 9 bases fit TRBD1. With V trimmed by 9 bases and J by 2 bases, 7 bases remained unmatched. From germline, CDR1 is ENHRY and CDR2 SYGVKD. The CDR3 is 15 residues long. The CDR3 loop reads CAINRDRDNTGELFF. CDR3 bases: TGTGCCATAAACCGGGACAGGGATAACACCGGGGAGCTGTTTTTT.

The chain links TRBV9 to TRBJ2-7; a weak D match, TRBD2 (6 bases). The CDR3 covers 15 residues. With 2 bases removed from V and 7 bases from J, the gap between germline ends came to 19 bases. Germline-derived CDR1 and CDR2 are SGDLS and YYNGEE. CDR3 in amino acids: CASSVGDSSSLEQYF. In DNA, the CDR3 is TGTGCCAGCAGCGTTGGGGACTCCTCATCCTTAGAGCAGTACTTC.

This clone has just one count. This chain connects TRBV6-5 to TRBJ2-3, with D unclear. This CDR3 spans 14 amino acids. V was clipped by 4 bases and J by 2 bases, with 10 bases between them. Per the germline V gene, CDR1 is MNHEY and CDR2 is SVGAGI. The CDR3 region is CASSFLRYTDTQYF. CDR3 coding DNA: TGTGCCAGCAGTTTTTTGAGGTACACAGATACGCAGTATTTT.

The chain recombines TRBV18 with TRBJ2-5; D is perhaps TRBD2 (6 bases). The CDR3 is 14 residues long. With 1 base removed from V and 2 bases from J, the gap between germline ends came to 8 bases. Germline V gene sequence: CDR1 KGHSH, CDR2 LQKENI. The CDR3 sequence is CASSPRGDQETQYF. The CDR3 DNA reads as TGTGCCAGCTCACCACGGGGGGATCAAGAGACCCAGTACTTC.

This clone was observed a handful of times. Germline is not matched at one junction end, which may reflect a read error. V is TRBV5-1 and J is TRBJ2-7; 7 nucleotides agree with TRBD1. Germline CDR1 reads SGHRS; CDR2 reads YFSETQ. CDR3 length: 15 amino acids. CDR3 bases: TGCGCCAGCAGTTTGGGACAGCCAGAGTCCTACGAGCAGTACTTC. This codes for CASSLGQPESYEQYF.

The chain is built from TRBV5-6 and TRBJ2-5, with TRBD2 as a possible D gene (5 bases). The ends were cut back, 0 bases at V and 2 bases at J, with 14 bases in the middle. This CDR3 is built from 16 residues. The germline V gene has CDR1 SGHDT and CDR2 YYEEEE. CDR3 nucleotides: TGTGCCAGCAGCTTGGCATTAGCGTCGGGTCAAGAGACCCAGTACTTC. It codes for CASSLALASGQETQYF.

The rearrangement links TRBV6-1 to TRBJ1-6; 7 nucleotides agree with TRBD1. This CDR3 has 15 amino acids. Germline V gene data show CDR1 as MNHNS and CDR2 as SASEGT. With V trimmed by 2 bases and J by 7 bases, 5 bases remained unmatched. CDR3 residues: CASSELGQYNSPLHF. For the CDR3, the DNA is TGTGCCAGCAGTGAACTGGGACAGTACAATTCACCCCTCCACTTT.

This clone is a singleton in its sample. The J gene is TRBJ2-3, the V gene TRBV21-1; no check of the table's D call, TRBD2, against the DNA was made. TRBV21-1 is a pseudogene locus. The CDR3 covers 16 residues. The CDR3 spells CASPGTSGRFTDTQYF. CDR3 DNA: TGTGCCAGCCCCGGGACTAGCGGGAGGTTCACAGATACGCAGTATTTT.

This chain connects TRBV10-3 to TRBJ1-1; D is undetermined. Germline CDR1 is ENHRY and CDR2 is SYGVKD. The CDR3 is 13 residues long. Trimming took off 4 bases at V and 2 bases at J, with 8 bases between the two ends. Here the CDR3 reads CAISGEGNTEAFF. CDR3 sequence (DNA): TGTGCCATCAGTGGGGAGGGCAACACTGAAGCTTTCTTT.

The chain combines TRBV14 with TRBJ2-7; 9 nucleotides line up with TRBD2. Germline trimming cut 6 bases from V and 5 bases from J; bases unmatched to any gene: 11. Germline CDR1 is SGHDN and CDR2 is FVKESK. There are 15 residues in the CDR3. The CDR3 reads CASSQRREGLNEQYF. The CDR3, as DNA: TGTGCCAGCAGTCAACGGCGGGAGGGCCTCAACGAGCAGTACTTC.

The genes are TRBV12-2 and TRBJ2-1; the table names TRBD2, a call not compared with the DNA. TRBV12-2 is flagged as a pseudogene. The CDR3 sequence is 18 residues long. The CDR3 coding sequence is TGTGCAAGTCGCTTAGCCTCAATACTAGCGGGAGGGCCAATAAGGCAGTTCTTC. As protein: CASRLASILAGGPIRQFF.

The V call is TRBV28, the J call TRBJ2-3; D is ambiguous. Per germline, CDR1 MDHEN and CDR2 SYDVKM. The CDR3 length is 15 residues. The ends were cut back, 5 bases at V and 0 bases at J, with 12 bases in the middle. The DNA of the CDR3 is TGTGCCAGCAGTACTCTAAACCCTAGCACAGATACGCAGTATTTT. Residues: CASSTLNPSTDTQYF.

The J gene is TRBJ2-3, the V gene TRBV25-1, with TRBD2 matching over 14 bases. CDR3 length: 17 amino acids. CDR1 and CDR2 (germline): MGHDK, SYGVNS. Trimming took 5 bases from V and 3 from J; bases not matched to a gene: 7. The CDR3 DNA follows: TGTGCCAGCAGTCGACTAGCGGGAGGGCCGGGGACAGATACGCAGTATTTT. Translated, it gives CASSRLAGGPGTDTQYF. The full variable domain, completed using reference TRBV25-1 and TRBJ2-3, is EADIYQTPRYLVIGTGKKITLECSQTMGHDKMYWYQQDPGMELHLIHYSYGVNSTEKGDLSSESTVSRIRTEHFPLTLESARPSHTSQYLCASSRLAGGPGTDTQYFGPGTRLTVL.

Concerning this clone itself: Mismatch with germline at one junction end may stem from a read error. The chain recombines TRBV7-8 with TRBJ1-1; 9 nucleotides line up with TRBD1. Per germline, CDR1 SGHVS and CDR2 FQNEAQ. The CDR3 has 16 residues. The CDR3 here is CASSERDRDLKTEAFF. The CDR3 DNA reads TGTGCCAGCAGCGAAAGGGACAGGGATTTGAAAACTGAAGCTTTCTTT.

In DNA, the CDR3 is TGTGCCAGCAGCTTGTATAGCGGACTAACAGCAGATACGCAGTATTTT. Protein product: CASSLYSGLTADTQYF. The V gene is TRBV5-4, the J gene TRBJ2-3, with D perhaps matching TRBD2 (6 bases). Trimming pared 1 base from V and 4 bases from J, leaving 16 bases between. The CDR3 contains 16 residues. Germline values: CDR1 SGHNT, CDR2 YYREEE (reference sequence).

V is TRBV4-1 and J is TRBJ2-5; D is possibly TRBD1 (5 bases). Germline V lookup: CDR1 MGHRA, CDR2 YSYEKL. The CDR3 length is 13 residues. Trimming left V 2 bases short and J 5 bases short, with 9 bases between. The CDR3 sequence: CASSQSRAETQYF. CDR3 nucleotides: TGCGCCAGCAGCCAATCCAGGGCGGAGACCCAGTACTTC.

The chain recombines TRBV9 with TRBJ1-2; 8 bases fit TRBD1. The V gene's germline CDR1 is SGDLS and CDR2 YYNGEE. The CDR3 spans 15 residues. J gave up 0 bases and V 4 bases, and 5 bases lay outside the gene matches. CDR3 in amino acids: CASSKGDRTNYGYTF. The DNA for the CDR3 is TGTGCCAGCAGCAAAGGGGACAGGACTAACTATGGCTACACCTTC.

J is TRBJ2-1 and V is TRBV19; 11 bases line up with TRBD1. V was clipped by 6 bases and J by 7 bases; unmatched bases: 5. This CDR3 is 14 amino acids long. Germline V gene data show CDR1 as LNHDA and CDR2 as SQIVND (reference sequence). The CDR3 protein is CASRRTGGPNEQFF. The CDR3 DNA follows: TGTGCCAGTAGGAGGACAGGGGGCCCGAATGAGCAGTTCTTC.

For the CDR3, the DNA is TGTGCCAGCACCTTTACTAGCGGGCCCAACAATGAGCAGTTCTTC. Its translation: CASTFTSGPNNEQFF. This chain uses TRBV5-4 with TRBJ2-1; 9 positions agree with TRBD2. Germline CDR1 and CDR2: SGHNT and YYREEE (reference sequence). The CDR3 has 15 amino acids. V shed 6 bases and J 5 bases; nucleotides not matched to a gene: 9.

The chain couples TRBV4-2 to TRBJ2-2; 9 positions agree with TRBD2. The CDR3 is 15 amino acids. The V gene end was trimmed by 4 bases and the J gene end by 3 bases; junction bases not matched to a gene: 3. The germline CDR1 and CDR2 sequences are LGHNA and YNFKEQ. CDR3 amino acids: CASSLSGSDTGELFF. The CDR3 nucleotides read TGTGCCAGCAGCCTTAGCGGGAGCGACACCGGGGAGCTGTTTTTT.

This clone was counted between two and nine times. The chain has TRBV18 and TRBJ1-1, with TRBD1 matching 8 bases. The germline CDR1 and CDR2 sequences are KGHSH and LQKENI. CDR3 length: 13 residues. Losses at the gene ends were 6 bases for V and 5 bases for J; bases not matched to a gene: 5. The DNA of the CDR3 is TGTGCCAGCTCCCAGGGGGCAGTGACTGAAGCTTTCTTT. It is translated as CASSQGAVTEAFF.